The clone carrying this TCR beta chain was detected only a few times. CDR1 and CDR2 (germline): MDHEN, SYDVKM. Germline trimming cut 2 bases from V and 2 bases from J; bases unmatched to any gene: 4. The CDR3 covers 15 residues. TCRdb redid the calling of the reads with MiXCR, one entry per CDR3 protein. Among under 300,000 distinct CDR3 sequences, 15% to 20% were seen once, and the ten largest hold around 47%. This entry comes from a study of T cell repertoires in cytomegalovirus infection. The TCR was taken from a human donor in good health (CMV status not recorded). Some clones in this sample may be carry-over from other donors' samples. The V gene is TRBV28, the J gene TRBJ1-2, with 8 bases lining up with TRBD1. Material for sequencing was CD8+ T cells from PBMCs. CDR3 sequence (DNA): TGTGCCAGCAGTTTAAGGACAGGGAGGAACTATGGCTACACCTTC. Translation gives CASSLRTGRNYGYTF.